These 19 T cell receptor beta chains share one sample of origin, sequenced in a study of glioma-infiltrating T cells. Using RNA template, CDR3s of TCR alpha and beta were amplified with iRepertoire arm-PCR. A single record per CDR3 protein comes from TCRdb applying MiXCR to the multiplex PCR reads. Of about 45,000 distinct CDR3 sequences in the sample, around 20% were seen once. Sequenced: glioma tissue, nonneoplastic brain tissue, or PBMCs (not recorded which). The receptors come from a human donor with low-grade glioma or glioblastoma, undergoing nonglioma brain surgery, or in good health (not recorded which).

This clonotype was seen repeatedly, ten times or more. V is TRBV20-1 and J is TRBJ2-7, with 8 bases that match TRBD2. From germline, CDR1 is DFQATT and CDR2 SNEGSKA (reference sequence). The CDR3 has 12 residues. V shed 6 bases and J 3 bases; nucleotides not matched to a gene: 4. For the CDR3, the DNA is TGCAGTGCCGGGAGGGCCCTCTACGAGCAGTACTTC. Its translation is CSAGRALYEQYF.

There are many counts of this clonotype. The chain employs TRBV6-1 and TRBJ2-7; 7 nucleotides align to TRBD1. Losses at the gene ends were 7 bases for V and 5 bases for J; bases not matched to a gene: 8. Germline V gene lookup returns CDR1 MNHNS and CDR2 SASEGT. This CDR3 region has 13 residues. In nucleotides, the CDR3 is TGTGCCAGCATTATGACAGGGTACGACGAGCAGTACTTC. Translating gives CASIMTGYDEQYF.

This clonotype was seen at least ten times. This rearrangement joins TRBV7-9 to TRBJ2-2; D call uncertain. CDR3 size: 13 residues. V was trimmed by 1 base and J by 5 bases, leaving 5 bases between them. CDR1 is SEHNR and CDR2 is FQNEAQ in the germline V gene (reference sequence). CDR3 protein: CASSLDGTGELFF. The CDR3 DNA reads as TGTGCCAGCAGCTTAGACGGAACCGGGGAGCTGTTTTTT.

This clonotype showed up many times. The V and J genes are TRBV10-3 and TRBJ2-1; unclear D gene. The germline CDR1 and CDR2 sequences are ENHRY and SYGVKD. Trimming removed 0 bases at V and 9 bases at J, with 9 bases between. The CDR3 loop spans 13 amino acids. DNA of the CDR3: TGTGCCATCAGTGAGTCGAAGGGTCTTGAGCAGTTCTTC. Translating gives CAISESKGLEQFF.

This clonotype was seen many times. The chain carries TRBV25-1 and TRBJ2-5; 12 bases agree with TRBD1. The CDR3 sequence is 16 residues long. With V trimmed by 3 bases and J by 5 bases, 7 bases remained unmatched. The germline gives CDR1 MGHDK, CDR2 SYGVNS. The CDR3 reads CASSDRGTGGVETQYF. CDR3 DNA: TGTGCCAGCAGTGATAGGGGGACAGGGGGCGTGGAGACCCAGTACTTC.

This clonotype has at least ten counts. The gene calls are TRBV20-1 and TRBJ2-7; D may be TRBD1 (6 bases). Germline CDR1 DFQATT, CDR2 SNEGSKA (reference sequence). The V and J ends lost 3 bases and 2 bases respectively, with 14 bases between them. The length of the CDR3 is 14 residues. This CDR3 is CSASGDTSTYEQYF. For the CDR3, the DNA is TGCAGTGCTAGCGGGGACACCTCTACCTACGAGCAGTACTTC.

This clonotype showed up many times. V is TRBV3-1 and J is TRBJ1-1, with a weak D call TRBD1 (6 bases). The CDR3 sequence is 15 residues long. The germline gives CDR1 LGHDT, CDR2 YNNKEL (reference sequence). Trimming stripped 5 bases from V and 0 bases from J, with 13 bases between. This CDR3 is CASSSLTGMNTEAFF. For the CDR3, the DNA is TGTGCCAGCAGCTCGCTGACAGGAATGAACACTGAAGCTTTCTTT.

About this clonotype: The germline gene is not matched at one end of the junction; a read error may be the cause. V gene TRBV20-1 combines with J gene TRBJ1-1, with a possible D match to TRBD1 (6 bases). This CDR3 comprises 14 residues. Germline V gene sequence: CDR1 DFQATT, CDR2 SNEGSKA (reference sequence). DNA for the CDR3: TGCAGTGCTAGGGACAGCGGGCACGGCACTGAAGTTTTCTTT. This encodes CSARDSGHGTEVFF.

This clonotype was recorded many times. The chain combines TRBV27 with TRBJ2-1; 9 bases are shared with TRBD1. The V segment lost 3 bases and the J segment 7 bases; nucleotides outside the gene matches: 10. Germline loops: CDR1 MNHEY, CDR2 SMNVEV (reference sequence). This CDR3 is 16 amino acids long. This CDR3 reads CASSFGRDRADNEQFF. In nucleotides, the CDR3 is TGTGCCAGCAGTTTTGGGCGGGACAGGGCTGATAATGAGCAGTTCTTC.

There are many counts of this clonotype. V and J are TRBV20-1 and TRBJ2-7; D remains ambiguous. Per germline, CDR1 DFQATT and CDR2 SNEGSKA (reference sequence). Between the trimmed V and J ends, which lost 1 base and 5 bases, there was a span of 15 bases. CDR3 length: 14 amino acids. The CDR3 spells CSARAETNIHEQYF. The DNA for the CDR3 is TGCAGTGCTAGAGCCGAGACGAACATCCACGAGCAGTACTTC.

This clonotype was detected a few times. This may arise from a read error, as a much more abundant clone is one base away. This sequence joins TRBV28 and TRBJ1-2; TRBD1 matches 10 bases. This CDR3 has 13 amino acids. Per the germline V gene, CDR1 is MDHEN and CDR2 is SYDVKM. As DNA, the CDR3 is TGTGCCCGCAGTCCGGGACAGGGGATTGGCTACACCTTC. Translated, it gives CARSPGQGIGYTF.

This clonotype has a count of ten or more. The V gene is TRBV25-1, the J gene TRBJ1-6; D might be TRBD1 (6 bases). V lost 2 bases to trimming and J lost 7 bases, with 12 bases between them. Germline loops: CDR1 MGHDK, CDR2 SYGVNS. This CDR3 spans 15 amino acids. Written as DNA, the CDR3 is TGTGCCAGCAGTGAAGGAACAGGGTACAATTCACCCCTCCACTTT. Encoded protein: CASSEGTGYNSPLHF.

With respect to this clonotype: It is likely a read error, because the conserved phenylalanine at the end of the CDR3 is missing. This sequence joins TRBV29-1 and TRBJ1-1, with unresolved D. Looked up from germline, CDR1 is SQVTM and CDR2 is ANQGSEA. The CDR3 length is 13 residues. Trimming removed 7 bases at V and 1 base at J, with 13 bases between. This chain's CDR3 is CSGAWTGNTEAFL. The CDR3 region has the DNA TGCAGCGGGGCCTGGACGGGGAACACTGAAGCTTTCCTT.

This clonotype was recorded once. The chain joins TRBV11-1 to TRBJ2-3; D ambiguous. CDR1 is SGHAT, CDR2 FQDESV, per germline (reference sequence). This CDR3 comprises 18 residues. V was pared by 5 bases and J by 2 bases, with 23 bases between. The CDR3 nucleotides read TGTGCCAGCAGCCAACCCCTCGAGGCACTAAAAGACACAGATACGCAGTATTTT. Protein product: CASSQPLEALKDTDTQYF.

This clonotype was seen at least ten times. The CDR3 loop is CASSLRGTGDEKLFF. The CDR3 DNA reads as TGTGCCAGCAGCTTGAGGGGGACAGGGGATGAAAAACTGTTTTTT. The chain uses TRBV7-2 and TRBJ1-4; 10 positions agree with TRBD1. The CDR3 consists of 15 residues. J lost 6 bases, V lost 3 bases, and 4 bases had no gene match. CDR1 SGHTA and CDR2 FQGNSA come from the germline V gene.

This clonotype was counted at least ten times. The chain employs TRBV5-6 and TRBJ1-6; D gene unclear. Germline assignment: CDR1 SGHDT and CDR2 YYEEEE. V gave up 0 bases and J gave up 13 bases, with 8 bases separating them. CDR3 size: 12 residues. The CDR3 spells CASSLDLGPLHF. CDR3 in DNA: TGTGCCAGCAGCTTGGATTTGGGTCCCCTCCACTTT.

This clonotype was detected a few times. This sequence joins TRBV4-1 and TRBJ2-2, with a possible D match to TRBD1 (7 bases). Between the trimmed V and J ends, which lost 1 base and 4 bases, there was a span of 13 bases. The CDR3 loop spans 16 amino acids. Germline V CDR1 and CDR2: MGHRA, YSYEKL. The chain's CDR3 is CASSQGGGGITGELFF. The CDR3, as DNA: TGCGCCAGCAGCCAAGGAGGAGGGGGCATCACCGGGGAGCTGTTTTTT.

This clonotype was counted between two and nine times. A read error is likely, as this CDR3 ends without the conserved phenylalanine or tryptophan. The chain carries TRBV7-9 and TRBJ1-5; TRBD1 might be the D (5 bases). The CDR3 totals 14 residues. Trimming cost V 5 bases and J 4 bases, with 12 bases left between them. The V gene's germline CDR1 is SEHNR and CDR2 FQNEAQ (reference sequence). For the CDR3, the DNA is TGTGCCAGCAGCGGGCGGGACGGAAATCAGCCCCAGCATCTT. It encodes CASSGRDGNQPQHL.

V is TRBV3-1 and J is TRBJ2-2, with D perhaps matching TRBD2 (5 bases). Trimming stripped 1 base from V and 7 bases from J, with 10 bases between. This CDR3 comprises 14 residues. The germline gives CDR1 LGHDT, CDR2 YNNKEL (reference sequence). In nucleotides, the CDR3 is TGTGCCAGCAGCCAAGTCGGGGTTGGCGGGGAGCTGTTTTTT. Its protein product is CASSQVGVGGELFF.